Reported below is one T cell receptor beta chain. It has no known antigen specificity. Base-call qualities are not available, and no considerably larger clone is one nucleotide away. The sample belongs to a study of blood T cells in healthy people across ages (dated by TCRdb to the mid-2010s). The study in broad terms: In model experiments, template switching captured about one uniquely barcoded TCR beta cDNA molecule for every two T cells. Age-related changes in TCR beta repertoire diversity were measured in the study by deep sequencing normalized with unique cDNA molecular identifiers. Four age groups were formed from the donors: young (average around 15 years), middle-aged (approximately 39), aged (roughly 58) and long-lived (approximately 78). To avoid experimental bias, donors of different ages were spread randomly across the sequencing lanes. Two additional independent replicas of 1 million unique cDNA reads from the same blood draw were analyzed for two donors (one aged 18 to 30 and one aged 80 or older).

According to the germline V gene, CDR1 reads MNHNS and CDR2 reads SASEGT. The V end gives up 4 bases and the J end 3 bases, leaving 6 bases in the junction not matched to a gene. The CDR3 runs 15 amino acids, cysteine and phenylalanine included. Just the 45-base CDR3 DNA is kept, in frame starting at base 1. The method behind the library was 5' RACE. TCRdb shows the sequencer as Illumina HiSeq 2500. A second PCR of about 6 to 11 cycles was performed with a sample-barcoded 5' primer and a J-beta primer mix. A template-switch 5' adaptor carrying 12 random nucleotides introduced a unique molecular identifier onto each TCR beta cDNA molecule. At least 2.5 million CDR3-containing paired-end reads were obtained from each sample. First-strand cDNA was synthesized from all RNA with the Mint cDNA synthesis kit, primed by a TRBC-specific oligonucleotide. After uracil-DNA glycosylase treatment, a first 18-cycle PCR used universal primers M1SS and BC2_uni_R on all cDNA. The authors' pipeline ran thus. For normalization, 1 million high-quality reads, each with a distinct molecular identifier, were randomly selected from each sample. Instead of being binned into consensus sequences, reads with shared molecular identifiers were discarded. MiTCR, with a Q25 quality threshold and the strictest error-elimination algorithm, was used for CDR3 identification, clonotype clustering and error correction. Lower-bound total TCR beta diversity was estimated with a nonparametric unseen species model using Euler transformation. TCRdb reran the public reads through fastp at Q25 and MiXCR, keeping productive beta chains. Identical CDR3 proteins give one entry, which carries the most common genes and DNA. The V and J calls, along with clone size, are taken from TCRdb and not from the paper's own processing. In this sample the table shows hundreds of thousands of distinct CDR3 sequences, about 53% of which occur a single time. The ten largest clones capture over 30% of the sample.

Donors were 39 systemically healthy Caucasian individuals from Russia aged roughly 6 to 100 years. Ten milliliters of peripheral blood were drawn from each donor into EDTA-treated Vacutainer tubes. PBMCs were isolated by Ficoll-Paque density-gradient centrifugation, with at least 6 million obtained per sample. Total RNA was extracted from PBMCs with Trizol reagent, with at least 6 micrograms obtained per sample. Naive CD45RAhigh/CD27high T cell percentages were measured by flow cytometry on a PBMC aliquot from every donor. Beyond this particular receptor, the publication reports: Conclusive comparison of naive and antigen-experienced compartments was prevented by the profiling of bulk unsorted PBMCs. Estimates of total diversity from one million sequenced T cells were regarded as lower bounds and underestimates. Observed TCR beta diversity correlated strongly with the percentage of naive T cells measured by flow cytometry. As age increased, observed TCR beta diversity per million T cells dropped in a roughly linear way, and a significant reduction was already evident by age 40. Compared with the aged group, the long-lived group had more naive CD4+ T cells, fewer expanded clones and increased TCR diversity, a pattern suggesting age selection. The CMV infection status of donors was not known, potentially confounding age-related changes in expanded clonotypes.

This chain joins TRBV6-1 to TRBJ1-2; TRBD1 aligns with 9 central bases. Sequenced: blood. This clonotype was obtained from a man in his sixties in good health. The nucleotides read TGTGCCAGCAGTGTAGGAGGGACAGGGCACTATGGCTACACCTTC. Protein translation: CASSVGGTGHYGYTF.